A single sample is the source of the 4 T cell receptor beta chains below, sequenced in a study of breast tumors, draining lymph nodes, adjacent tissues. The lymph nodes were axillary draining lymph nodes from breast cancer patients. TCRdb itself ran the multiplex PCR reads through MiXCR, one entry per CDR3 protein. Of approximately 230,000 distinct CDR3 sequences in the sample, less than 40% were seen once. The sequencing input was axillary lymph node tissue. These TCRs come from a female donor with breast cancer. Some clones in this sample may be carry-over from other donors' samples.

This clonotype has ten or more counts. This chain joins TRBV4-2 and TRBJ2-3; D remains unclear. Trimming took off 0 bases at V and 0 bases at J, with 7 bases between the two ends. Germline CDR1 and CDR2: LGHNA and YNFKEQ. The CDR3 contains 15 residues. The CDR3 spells CASSQEFGSTDTQYF. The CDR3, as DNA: TGTGCCAGCAGCCAAGAATTCGGGAGCACAGATACGCAGTATTTT.

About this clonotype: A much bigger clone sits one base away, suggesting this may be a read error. CDR3 DNA sequence: TGTGCCAGCAGTTACTCCGGGACAGTCGTAGTGACCCAGTACTTC. Translating gives CASSYSGTVVVTQYF. The chain combines TRBV6-2 or TRBV6-3 with TRBJ2-5, with 7 bases matching TRBD1. V lost 0 bases, J lost 7 bases, and 8 bases stayed unmatched. The germline V gene encodes CDR1 MNHEY and CDR2 SVGEGT. This CDR3 has 15 residues.

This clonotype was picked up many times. The CDR3 sequence: CSVSGVKQTTDTQYF. The CDR3, as DNA: TGCAGCGTTAGCGGGGTCAAGCAGACCACAGATACGCAGTATTTT. The chain couples TRBV29-1 to TRBJ2-3; TRBD2 aligns across 7 bases. After removal of 5 bases from V and 2 bases from J, the junction contained 10 bases not matched to a gene. This CDR3 has 15 residues. Germline CDR1 reads SQVTM; CDR2 reads ANQGSEA.

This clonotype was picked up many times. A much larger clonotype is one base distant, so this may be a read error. The CDR3 protein is CSARGPTGKSF. CDR3 in DNA: TGCAGTGCTAGAGGTCCGACAGGAAAGTCCTTC. The chain couples TRBV20-1 to TRBJ2-7; D is perhaps TRBD1 (6 bases). Germline values: CDR1 DFQATT, CDR2 SNEGSKA (reference sequence). The length of the CDR3 is 11 residues.